The 14 T cell receptor beta chains below all came from one sample that was sequenced in a study of T-cell memory formation after mild COVID-19 (dated by TCRdb to about 2021). Library preparation used 5' RACE. Sequencing used an Illumina NovaSeq 6000. TCRdb cleaned the public reads at Q25 with fastp, built clones with MiXCR and kept in-frame beta chains. Rows with one shared CDR3 protein collapse into an entry with the most common genes and DNA. This sample is represented by 250,000 to 350,000 distinct CDR3 sequences; roughly an eighth of them were singletons. The ten largest clones take up 21% of the sample. Input material: PBMCs or a T cell subset sorted from them (not recorded which). Receptor source: a man younger than 35 who had mild COVID-19 (a few samples of this study predate the infection). The sample titles of this study are shuffled in the database, so cell type and time point are left out; the donor was told from shared clones.

This clonotype has a handful of counts. The chain combines TRBV20-1 with TRBJ2-2; the D gene is possibly TRBD1 (6 bases). The V and J ends lost 1 base and 5 bases respectively, with 14 bases between them. This CDR3 has 15 residues. Per germline, CDR1 DFQATT and CDR2 SNEGSKA (reference sequence). The CDR3 DNA is TGCAGTGCTAGAGGGACAGTATACCTTACCGGGGAGCTGTTTTTT. This sequence encodes CSARGTVYLTGELFF.

This clonotype was counted at least ten times. The chain has TRBV7-2 and TRBJ2-3; no firm D call. V shed 1 base and J shed 0 bases, with 11 bases lying between them. The CDR3 consists of 16 residues. Per the germline V gene, CDR1 is SGHTA and CDR2 is FQGNSA. As DNA, the CDR3 is TGTGCCAGCAGCTTAGGCCACGAGATTAGCACAGATACGCAGTATTTT. Protein: CASSLGHEISTDTQYF. Filled out from reference TRBV7-2 and TRBJ2-3, the complete variable domain reads GAGVSQSPSNKVTEKGKDVELRCDPISGHTALYWYRQSLGQGLEFLIYFQGNSAPDKSGLPSDRFSAERTGGSVSTLTIQRTQQEDSAVYLCASSLGHEISTDTQYFGPGTRLTVL.

The genes are TRBV3-1 and TRBJ2-5, with 7 positions matching TRBD2. This CDR3 is 13 amino acids long. The germline CDR1 and CDR2 sequences are LGHDT and YNNKEL (reference sequence). In DNA form, the CDR3 reads TGTGTAGTAGCGGGCCATGCCACGGAGACCCAGTACTTC. Translation gives CVVAGHATETQYF.

This clonotype was seen a handful of times. The chain has TRBV20-1 and TRBJ2-1, with 10 nucleotides matching TRBD1. Germline V lookup: CDR1 DFQATT, CDR2 SNEGSKA (reference sequence). Losses at the gene ends were 5 bases for V and 7 bases for J; bases not matched to a gene: 14. There are 16 residues in the CDR3. The CDR3 loop is CSADSMTGGAGNEQFF. The CDR3 bases are TGCAGTGCTGACTCCATGACAGGGGGCGCGGGTAATGAGCAGTTCTTC.

In its sample, this clonotype was seen many times. The J gene is TRBJ1-5, the V gene TRBV20-1; 8 positions match TRBD1. The CDR3 covers 15 residues. In germline, CDR1 is DFQATT, CDR2 SNEGSKA (reference sequence). The trim removed 5 bases at V and 1 base at J, leaving 7 bases unmatched. CDR3: CSAAGQGRSNQPQHF. In DNA form, the CDR3 reads TGCAGTGCTGCTGGACAGGGTAGGAGCAATCAGCCCCAGCATTTT.

V usage is TRBV5-1 and J usage is TRBJ2-1; D tentatively reads TRBD1 or TRBD2 (6 bases each). V was shortened by 1 base and J by 4 bases, with 18 bases between the two germline ends. Germline assignment: CDR1 SGHRS and CDR2 YFSETQ. The CDR3 sequence is 17 residues long. The chain's CDR3 is CASSLLEEPGAYNEQFF. In DNA, the CDR3 is TGCGCCAGCAGCTTGTTGGAAGAACCGGGGGCTTACAATGAGCAGTTCTTC. Filled out from reference TRBV5-1 and TRBJ2-1, the complete variable domain reads KAGVTQTPRYLIKTRGQQVTLSCSPISGHRSVSWYQQTPGQGLQFLFEYFSETQRNKGNFPGRFSGRQFSNSRSEMNVSTLELGDSALYLCASSLLEEPGAYNEQFFGPGTRLTVL.

This clonotype occurred many times. The V and J genes are TRBV7-9 and TRBJ2-1; 10 nucleotides line up with TRBD1. CDR1 and CDR2 from the germline V gene are SEHNR and FQNEAQ (reference sequence). V dropped 5 bases and J dropped 8; count of bases not matched to a gene: 6. The CDR3 consists of 14 residues. The CDR3 coding sequence is TGTGCCAGCAGCCCCGGGACAGGGGAGTATGAGCAGTTCTTC. This encodes CASSPGTGEYEQFF.

The gene calls are TRBV24-1 and TRBJ2-1; TRBD2 matches at 12 bases. The V gene end was trimmed by 4 bases and the J gene end by 6 bases; junction bases not matched to a gene: 15. CDR3 size: 19 residues. In germline, CDR1 is KGHDR, CDR2 SFDVKD. The CDR3 bases are TGTGCCACCAGTGAACCCGTTCATACTAGCGGGGGGTCCGCCAATGAGCAGTTCTTC. It is translated as CATSEPVHTSGGSANEQFF.

This clonotype has a handful of counts. The chain combines TRBV5-6 with TRBJ1-1, with D possibly matching TRBD1 (6 bases). This CDR3 is 19 amino acids long. Trimming removed 2 bases from V and 0 bases from J, with 23 bases in between. Germline assignment: CDR1 SGHDT and CDR2 YYEEEE. The CDR3 nucleotides read TGTGCCAGCAGCTTCCCCCTAGATAGGGGGGGTGTTGTGAACACTGAAGCTTTCTTT. Amino acid sequence: CASSFPLDRGGVVNTEAFF. Looking up the rest from reference TRBV5-6 and TRBJ1-1 gives the full variable domain: DAGVTQSPTHLIKTRGQQVTLRCSPKSGHDTVSWYQQALGQGPQFIFQYYEEEERQRGNFPDRFSGHQFPNYSSELNVNALLLGDSALYLCASSFPLDRGGVVNTEAFFGQGTRLTVV.

This clonotype was counted between two and nine times. The chain links TRBV12-3 or TRBV12-4 to TRBJ2-1; 8 positions agree with TRBD2. The CDR3 totals 15 residues. V lost 7 bases, J lost 4 bases, and 9 bases stayed unmatched. The CDR3 is CASNTGGQRYNEQFF. DNA of the CDR3: TGTGCCAGCAACACGGGGGGGCAAAGATACAATGAGCAGTTCTTC.

The chain has TRBV11-2 and TRBJ2-1; D not certain. The CDR3 has 12 residues. Trimming left V 5 bases short and J 8 bases short, with 10 bases between. Germline V gene sequence: CDR1 SGHAT, CDR2 FQNNGV. In DNA form, the CDR3 reads TGTGCCAGCAGCCCCACCCGAGATGAGCAGTTCTTC. It encodes CASSPTRDEQFF. The full variable domain, with the rest looked up from reference TRBV11-2 and TRBJ2-1, is EAGVAQSPRYKIIEKRQSVAFWCNPISGHATLYWYQQILGQGPKLLIQFQNNGVVDDSQLPKDRFSAERLKGVDSTLKIQPAKLEDSAVYLCASSPTRDEQFFGPGTRLTVL.

Here the CDR3 reads CASSTGLWGYTF. DNA for the CDR3: TGTGCCAGCAGCACGGGCCTCTGGGGCTACACCTTC. The chain joins TRBV10-3 to TRBJ1-2, with no clear D. V shed 10 bases and J shed 8 bases, with 17 bases lying between them. This CDR3 contains 12 residues. Germline CDR1 reads ENHRY; CDR2 reads SYGVKD.

This clonotype was seen only a few times. The rearrangement uses TRBV6-2 or TRBV6-3 and TRBJ2-5; D is perhaps TRBD1 or TRBD2 (6 bases each). V shed 7 bases and J shed 0 bases, with 15 bases lying between them. The CDR3 is 15 amino acids. Germline-derived CDR1 and CDR2 are MNHEY and SVGEGT. The CDR3 bases are TGTGCCAGCAACTCCGTGGGGGGCAACCAAGAGACCCAGTACTTC. Its protein is CASNSVGGNQETQYF.

This clonotype turned up a few times. The chain links TRBV20-1 to TRBJ2-4; D may be TRBD1 (5 bases). CDR1 and CDR2 from the germline V gene are DFQATT and SNEGSKA (reference sequence). The CDR3 is made up of 13 amino acids. The germline V and J ends were trimmed by 6 bases and 1 base, with 10 bases remaining between them. The DNA for the CDR3 is TGCAGTGCGTCAGGGTTGGCCAAAAACATTCAGTACTTC. Protein sequence: CSASGLAKNIQYF.